Described below is a single TCR beta chain sequence and its context. The data stem from a study of CD8 T cells in Susac syndrome. The CDR3 is made up of 16 amino acids. Germline V gene sequence: CDR1 MGHRA, CDR2 YSYEKL. J lost 1 base, V lost 4 bases, and 6 bases had no gene match. Random hexamers were used to reverse transcribe an amount of roughly 0.45 to 1 ug RNA. With immunoSEQ multiplex PCR, TCR beta CDR3 was amplified across 54 Vbeta and 13 Jbeta. From the immunoSEQ multiplex PCR reads, TCRdb called clonotypes with MiXCR, one entry per CDR3 protein. The sample lists 150,000 to 200,000 distinct CDR3 sequences; roughly 96% were seen once.

Sequencing used CD4+ T cells from PBMCs. The sequence was collected from a human donor with multiple sclerosis. This sequence joins TRBV4-1 and TRBJ2-3; 9 bases agree with TRBD2. The CDR3 DNA reads as TGCGCCAGCAGCCCGTTGGGCGGGAGGGGCACAGATACGCAGTATTTT. It codes for CASSPLGGRGTDTQYF.